A single sample is the source of the 8 T cell receptor beta chains below, sequenced in a study of cytomegalovirus exposure and HLA in healthy donors. The PCR contained 60 Vbeta and 13 Jbeta primers. Libraries were prepared by immunoSEQ multiplex PCR; TCRdb keeps only in-frame clonotypes and omits some of them. The data show roughly 180,000 clones, roughly 86% seen once. The sequenced sample was PBMCs. The receptors here all came from a girl under 18 in good health and CMV-seropositive.

This clone was counted a single time. CDR3: CASGGTAQGPQHF. DNA of the CDR3: TGTGCCAGCGGAGGGACCGCCCAAGGGCCCCAGCATTTT. This chain links TRBV9 with TRBJ1-5, with TRBD1 as a possible D gene (5 bases). The germline V and J ends were trimmed by 7 bases and 9 bases, with 17 bases remaining between them. Germline V gene lookup returns CDR1 SGDLS and CDR2 YYNGEE. There are 13 residues in the CDR3.

V usage is TRBV4-1 and J usage is TRBJ1-2; TRBD1 might be the D (5 bases). Trimming stripped 1 base from V and 4 bases from J, with 10 bases between. This CDR3 has 14 residues. The germline V gene encodes CDR1 MGHRA and CDR2 YSYEKL. CDR3 DNA: TGCGCCAGCAGCCAAGTCAGGGAGGTCTATGGCTACACCTTC. Its protein product is CASSQVREVYGYTF.

The gene calls are TRBV6-5 and TRBJ1-5; 8 bases align to TRBD1. This CDR3 has 13 residues. Germline V gene sequence: CDR1 MNHEY, CDR2 SVGAGI. V trimming: 9 bases; J trimming: 6 bases; junction bases outside the gene matches: 7. The CDR3 protein is CASGQGDSQPQHF. CDR3 nucleotides: TGTGCCAGTGGACAGGGAGATAGTCAGCCCCAGCATTTT.

V usage is TRBV7-6 and J usage is TRBJ2-1; 7 bases fit TRBD1. CDR1 is SGHVS, CDR2 FNYEAQ, per germline. This CDR3 is built from 17 residues. V gave up 11 bases and J gave up 0 bases; unmatched junction bases: 16. The chain's CDR3 is CAGPIGTAHFSYNEQFF. In DNA form, the CDR3 reads TGTGCCGGCCCGATTGGGACAGCCCATTTCTCCTACAATGAGCAGTTCTTC.

The J gene is TRBJ1-6, the V gene TRBV6-1, with TRBD1 matching over 7 bases. CDR3 length equals 13 residues. After removal of 7 bases from V and 9 bases from J, the junction contained 6 bases not matched to a gene. Germline V gene sequence: CDR1 MNHNS, CDR2 SASEGT. The CDR3 sequence: CASKDRVSSPLHF. The CDR3 DNA follows: TGTGCCAGCAAAGACAGGGTTAGTTCACCCCTCCACTTT.

V is TRBV18 and J is TRBJ1-3, with TRBD1 matching over 10 bases. This CDR3 contains 13 residues. CDR1 is KGHSH and CDR2 is LQKENI in the germline V gene. V gave up 5 bases and J gave up 8 bases; unmatched junction bases: 3. DNA of the CDR3: TGTGCCAGCTCAACCGGGACAGGGGACACCATATATTTT. Translated: CASSTGTGDTIYF.

The chain uses TRBV13 and TRBJ2-1, with a tentative D call TRBD1 (5 bases). The ends were cut back, 5 bases at V and 9 bases at J, with 20 bases in the middle. This CDR3 comprises 15 residues. Germline assignment: CDR1 PRHDT and CDR2 FYEKMQ (reference sequence). The CDR3 protein is CASSPPQGVYGEQFF. The CDR3 coding sequence is TGTGCCAGCAGCCCCCCGCAGGGTGTTTATGGTGAGCAGTTCTTC.

The chain combines TRBV5-5 with TRBJ2-1, with TRBD2 identical over 7 bases. The germline CDR1 and CDR2 sequences are SGHKS and YYEKEE (reference sequence). The CDR3 is 15 residues long. J lost 4 bases, V lost 4 bases, and 8 bases had no gene match. The CDR3, as DNA: TGTGCCAGCAGCCCTTCGGGGGGTATGTACAATGAGCAGTTCTTC. This codes for CASSPSGGMYNEQFF.